The 11 T cell receptor beta chains in this list originate from one sample, sequenced in a study of Ad26.COV2.S vaccination and SARS-CoV-2 variants listed by TCRdb under 2021. Receptor amplification or capture employed the immunoSEQ multiplex PCR assay. The immuneACCESS repertoire file appears here via TCRdb, limited to in-frame rearrangements. These files lack a portion of the clones; in checked studies, under half of the deficit traces to unresolved V genes, and the cause of the others is not known. This sample lists about 430,000 clones; more than 80% were detected once. The top ten clones comprise 10% to 15% of the sample. The sample's treatment or condition label, in plain terms: around 19 received Ad26.COV2.S at low or high dose, single or two shots; 5 received placebo; per-sample allocation not given. Repertoires of vaccine and placebo recipients were sequenced from samples taken on day 63 after the first injection.

This sample comprised peripheral blood, obtained in a trial of Ad26.COV2.S vaccine versus placebo. These receptors all stem from a person aged 18-65 years who received the Ad26.COV2.S COVID-19 vaccine or a placebo.

The V and J genes are TRBV6-5 and TRBJ2-2; unclear D gene. Trimming left V 7 bases short and J 3 bases short, with 9 bases between. The CDR3 contains 13 residues. CDR1 and CDR2 from the germline V gene are MNHEY and SVGAGI. CDR3 DNA sequence: TGTGCCAGCACCCTTACCTACACCGGGGAGCTGTTTTTT. This gives the protein CASTLTYTGELFF.

The chain links TRBV4-2 to TRBJ2-1; 10 positions agree with TRBD2. After removal of 10 bases from V and 5 bases from J, the junction contained 5 bases not matched to a gene. This CDR3 spans 13 amino acids. Germline V lookup: CDR1 LGHNA, CDR2 YNFKEQ. The CDR3 nucleotides read TGTGCCAACGAAGCGGGAGGGGACAATGAGCAGTTCTTC. This translates into CANEAGGDNEQFF.

The chain uses TRBV7-8 and TRBJ2-1; TRBD1 is a possible D gene (6 bases). Trimming removed 4 bases at V and 2 bases at J, with 21 bases between. Looked up from germline, CDR1 is SGHVS and CDR2 is FQNEAQ. CDR3 size: 18 residues. The CDR3 nucleotides are TGTGCCAGCAGCTCCCCTACCCACAGGGAAAACACCTACAATGAGCAGTTCTTC. The encoded protein is CASSSPTHRENTYNEQFF.

The chain couples TRBV5-6 to TRBJ2-1, with D possibly TRBD2 on 6 matching bases. CDR3 length: 13 amino acids. Trimming left V 3 bases short and J 6 bases short, with 10 bases between. Germline CDR1 is SGHDT and CDR2 is YYEEEE. The DNA for the CDR3 is TGTGCCAGCAGCTGGGGGGTAACCAATGAGCAGTTCTTC. Translated: CASSWGVTNEQFF.

V usage is TRBV10-3 and J usage is TRBJ1-4; unclear D gene. The V end lost 5 bases, the J end lost 0 bases, and 7 bases lay between the germline ends. This CDR3 is 14 amino acids long. Germline CDR1 is ENHRY and CDR2 is SYGVKD. Here the CDR3 DNA reads TGTGCCATCAGTCCGGTATCAACTAATGAAAAACTGTTTTTT. Protein: CAISPVSTNEKLFF.

V and J are TRBV11-2 and TRBJ2-7, with D uncertain. Germline V lookup: CDR1 SGHAT, CDR2 FQNNGV. CDR3 size: 13 residues. Trimming left V 0 bases short and J 4 bases short, with 7 bases between. The CDR3 is CASSLDLKYEQYF. CDR3 sequence (DNA): TGTGCCAGCAGCTTAGACCTCAAGTACGAGCAGTACTTC. Full variable domain (outside the CDR3, taken from reference TRBV11-2 and TRBJ2-7): EAGVAQSPRYKIIEKRQSVAFWCNPISGHATLYWYQQILGQGPKLLIQFQNNGVVDDSQLPKDRFSAERLKGVDSTLKIQPAKLEDSAVYLCASSLDLKYEQYFGPGTRLTVT.

The chain links TRBV18 to TRBJ2-1; 9 nucleotides align to TRBD2. CDR1 KGHSH and CDR2 LQKENI come from the germline V gene. The CDR3 loop spans 16 amino acids. The trim removed 3 bases at V and 3 bases at J, leaving 6 bases unmatched. CDR3 protein: CASSPLAGVNYNEQFF. CDR3 coding DNA: TGTGCCAGCTCACCTTTAGCGGGAGTAAACTACAATGAGCAGTTCTTC.

V and J are TRBV19 and TRBJ1-5, with 11 bases identical to TRBD1. V was clipped by 0 bases and J by 5 bases; unmatched bases: 6. Germline CDR1 reads LNHDA; CDR2 reads SQIVND (reference sequence). The CDR3 sequence is 17 residues long. The CDR3 here is CASSIDQGQGVDQPQHF. The CDR3 nucleotides are TGTGCCAGTAGTATAGATCAGGGACAGGGGGTTGATCAGCCCCAGCATTTT.

The chain links TRBV18 to TRBJ1-1; the D gene is possibly TRBD1 (5 bases). Trimming pared 0 bases from V and 6 bases from J, leaving 14 bases between. The V gene's germline CDR1 is KGHSH and CDR2 LQKENI. The CDR3 loop spans 15 amino acids. The chain's CDR3 is CASSPPTGGYSEAFF. CDR3 DNA: TGTGCCAGCTCACCACCCACGGGGGGTTACTCTGAAGCTTTCTTT.

Concerning this clone: In the same sample, other DNA sequences code for this CDR3. V and J are TRBV19 and TRBJ1-1; TRBD1 might be the D (6 bases). V was pared by 4 bases and J by 0 bases, with 9 bases between. Germline loops: CDR1 LNHDA, CDR2 SQIVND (reference sequence). This CDR3 is 14 amino acids long. Written as DNA, the CDR3 is TGTGCCAGTAGTACCTGGACAGTGAACACTGAAGCTTTCTTT. This sequence encodes CASSTWTVNTEAFF.

The chain employs TRBV12-2 and TRBJ2-1; the table's D gene call, TRBD2, was not cross checked with the DNA. TRBV12-2 is flagged as a pseudogene. The CDR3 has 16 residues. This chain's CDR3 is CASRFRDSQSYNEQFF. DNA for the CDR3: TGTGCAAGTCGCTTTCGGGACTCCCAGTCCTACAATGAGCAGTTCTTC.